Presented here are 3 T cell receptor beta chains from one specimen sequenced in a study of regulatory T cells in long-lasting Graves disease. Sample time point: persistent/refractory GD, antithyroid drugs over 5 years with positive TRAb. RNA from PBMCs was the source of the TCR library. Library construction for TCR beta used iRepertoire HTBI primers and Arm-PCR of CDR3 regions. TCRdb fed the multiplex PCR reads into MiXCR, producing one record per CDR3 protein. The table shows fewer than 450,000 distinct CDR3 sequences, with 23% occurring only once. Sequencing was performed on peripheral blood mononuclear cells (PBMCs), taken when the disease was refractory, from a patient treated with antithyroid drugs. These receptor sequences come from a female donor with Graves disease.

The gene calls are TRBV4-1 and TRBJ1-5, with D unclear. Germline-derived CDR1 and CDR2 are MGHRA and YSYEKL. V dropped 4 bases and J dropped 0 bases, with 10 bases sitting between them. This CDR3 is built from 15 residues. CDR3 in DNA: TGCGCCAGCAGCCTTCAATCCTATAGCAATCAGCCCCAGCATTTT. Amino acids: CASSLQSYSNQPQHF.

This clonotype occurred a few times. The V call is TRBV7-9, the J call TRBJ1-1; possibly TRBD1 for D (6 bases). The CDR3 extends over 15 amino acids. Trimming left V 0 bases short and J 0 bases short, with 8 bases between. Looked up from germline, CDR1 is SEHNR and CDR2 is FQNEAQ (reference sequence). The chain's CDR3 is CASSLATGMNTEAFF. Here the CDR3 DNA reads TGTGCCAGCAGCTTAGCCACAGGGATGAACACTGAAGCTTTCTTT.

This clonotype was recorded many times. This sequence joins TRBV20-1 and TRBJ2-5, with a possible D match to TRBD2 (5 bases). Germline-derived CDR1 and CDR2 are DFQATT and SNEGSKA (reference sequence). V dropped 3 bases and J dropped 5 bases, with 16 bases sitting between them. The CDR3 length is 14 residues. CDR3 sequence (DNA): TGCAGTGCTAGGGACGAGGCCCCGGGGGAGACCCAGTACTTC. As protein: CSARDEAPGETQYF.